Following are 23 T cell receptor beta chains from one sample sequenced in a study of blood T cell repertoires in COVID-19. Assay used: immunoSEQ multiplex PCR; TCRdb lists only in-frame clones, some missing. The data hold about 430,000 clones, with around 87% observed a single time. Sequences were obtained from PBMCs or T cells enriched from blood (not recorded which). These receptors all come from a woman aged 30 to 39 with acute COVID-19.

The chain uses TRBV2 and TRBJ2-6; D is uncertain. CDR1 is SNHLY, CDR2 FYNNEI, per germline. V lost 4 bases, J lost 5 bases, and 6 bases lay in between. CDR3 length equals 13 residues. CDR3 sequence: CASSVPWANVLTF. As DNA, the CDR3 is TGTGCCAGCAGTGTCCCCTGGGCCAACGTCCTGACTTTC.

The chain combines TRBV19 with TRBJ1-1, with TRBD1 matching over 7 bases. Germline CDR1 and CDR2: LNHDA and SQIVND (reference sequence). The J segment lost 0 bases and the V segment lost 6 bases, leaving 4 bases of the junction unmatched. The CDR3 extends over 14 amino acids. This CDR3 is CASRKDRVNTEAFF. The DNA for the CDR3 is TGTGCCAGTAGGAAAGACAGGGTGAACACTGAAGCTTTCTTT.

The V and J genes are TRBV7-2 and TRBJ2-3, with D perhaps matching TRBD2 (5 bases). Trimming left V 1 base short and J 8 bases short, with 10 bases between. The CDR3 loop spans 13 amino acids. Germline loops: CDR1 SGHTA, CDR2 FQGNSA. CDR3 amino acids: CASSLETSGTQYF. DNA of the CDR3: TGTGCCAGCAGCTTAGAAACTAGTGGTACGCAGTATTTT. Full variable domain (missing parts from reference TRBV7-2 and TRBJ2-3): GAGVSQSPSNKVTEKGKDVELRCDPISGHTALYWYRQSLGQGLEFLIYFQGNSAPDKSGLPSDRFSAERTGGSVSTLTIQRTQQEDSAVYLCASSLETSGTQYFGPGTRLTVL.

The V and J genes are TRBV6-2 or TRBV6-3 and TRBJ1-1, with D perhaps TRBD1 (5 bases). V gave up 6 bases and J gave up 4 bases, with 12 bases separating them. This CDR3 comprises 13 residues. Germline V lookup: CDR1 MNHEY, CDR2 SVGEGT. CDR3 sequence: CASSSQGTTEAFF. As DNA, the CDR3 is TGTGCCAGCAGCTCCCAGGGTACCACTGAAGCTTTCTTT.

The chain recombines TRBV5-1 with TRBJ1-3; 8 nucleotides match TRBD1. V dropped 4 bases and J dropped 4; count of bases not matched to a gene: 7. CDR1 is SGHRS, CDR2 YFSETQ, per germline. The CDR3 is 15 amino acids. DNA of the CDR3: TGCGCCAGCAGCGAAGGGACAGGATTAGGAAACACCATATATTTT. Residues: CASSEGTGLGNTIYF.

The chain couples TRBV6-4 to TRBJ2-1; possibly TRBD2 for D (7 bases). The length of the CDR3 is 15 residues. CDR1 MRHNA and CDR2 SNTAGT come from the germline V gene. V was pared by 5 bases and J by 7 bases, with 18 bases between. DNA for the CDR3: TGTGCCAGCAGTTCACTCGGGGGGCCGGGGAATGAGCAGTTCTTC. This encodes CASSSLGGPGNEQFF.

The chain couples TRBV28 to TRBJ1-6; tentative D call: TRBD1 (5 bases). The CDR3 is made up of 16 amino acids. Germline V CDR1 and CDR2: MDHEN, SYDVKM. The V and J ends lost 3 bases and 10 bases respectively, with 19 bases between them. The CDR3 coding sequence is TGTGCCAGCAGTTTTGGGGCGGTAGTTCGTGGATCACCCCTCCACTTT. Its protein product is CASSFGAVVRGSPLHF.

The chain has TRBV3-1 (or the pseudogene TRBV3-2) and TRBJ1-1, with D perhaps matching TRBD1 (6 bases). Germline V gene data show CDR1 as LGHDT and CDR2 as YNNKEL (reference sequence). V was clipped by 0 bases and J by 4 bases, with 21 bases between them. This CDR3 is built from 18 residues. CDR3 DNA: TGTGCCAGCAGCCAAGAAGGGGGACGAGGGAGGGGAGGCACTGAAGCTTTCTTT. The encoded protein is CASSQEGGRGRGGTEAFF.

This clone was found once. The chain recombines TRBV4-1 with TRBJ1-5; 7 bases are shared with TRBD1. This CDR3 spans 16 amino acids. CDR1 MGHRA and CDR2 YSYEKL come from the germline V gene. The V and J ends lost 3 bases and 5 bases, in that order; junction bases with no gene match: 10. This CDR3 reads CASSQGTAGTYQPQHF. The CDR3 DNA reads TGCGCCAGCAGCCAGGGGACAGCCGGGACTTATCAGCCCCAGCATTTT.

The V and J genes are TRBV6-5 and TRBJ1-1, with D uncertain. There are 14 residues in the CDR3. V was shortened by 0 bases and J by 7 bases, with 12 bases between the two germline ends. Germline CDR1 MNHEY, CDR2 SVGAGI. The CDR3 nucleotides are TGTGCCAGCAGTTACTCGGACCGGGGAATTGAAGCTTTCTTT. Translation gives CASSYSDRGIEAFF.

The gene calls are TRBV5-5 and TRBJ2-7; TRBD1 matches at 8 bases. The ends lost 4 bases at V and 0 bases at J; junction bases unmatched: 9. The CDR3 extends over 16 amino acids. The germline gives CDR1 SGHKS, CDR2 YYEKEE (reference sequence). The CDR3 sequence is CASSQRQGMSSYEQYF. The CDR3, as DNA: TGTGCCAGCAGCCAACGACAGGGGATGAGCTCCTACGAGCAGTACTTC.

This chain uses TRBV28 with TRBJ2-7; 9 bases agree with TRBD2. V trimming: 6 bases; J trimming: 0 bases; junction bases outside the gene matches: 6. Germline V CDR1 and CDR2: MDHEN, SYDVKM. This CDR3 comprises 15 residues. As DNA, the CDR3 is TGTGCCAGCAGAGTTAGCGGGGGACACTCCTACGAGCAGTACTTC. Encoded protein: CASRVSGGHSYEQYF.

J is TRBJ1-6 and V is TRBV6-2 or TRBV6-3, with unresolved D. CDR1 is MNHEY and CDR2 is SVGEGT in the germline V gene. This CDR3 has 15 amino acids. V shed 0 bases and J shed 8 bases, with 11 bases lying between them. CDR3 nucleotides: TGTGCCAGCAGTTACTCCGGGGAAAGGGATTCACCCCTCCACTTT. Protein product: CASSYSGERDSPLHF.

The chain uses TRBV7-2 and TRBJ2-5; TRBD2 matches at 10 bases. The germline CDR1 and CDR2 sequences are SGHTA and FQGNSA. After removal of 5 bases from V and 6 bases from J, the junction contained 12 bases not matched to a gene. The CDR3 totals 16 residues. The CDR3 bases are TGTGCCAGCAGCCCCCGTAGAGCGGGGGGGCTTCAGACCCAGTACTTC. Amino acid sequence: CASSPRRAGGLQTQYF. The complete variable domain, with remaining parts taken from reference TRBV7-2 and TRBJ2-5, reads GAGVSQSPSNKVTEKGKDVELRCDPISGHTALYWYRQSLGQGLEFLIYFQGNSAPDKSGLPSDRFSAERTGGSVSTLTIQRTQQEDSAVYLCASSPRRAGGLQTQYFGPGTRLLVL.

The rearrangement joins TRBV29-1 to TRBJ2-1; TRBD2 aligns across 7 bases. The germline CDR1 and CDR2 sequences are SQVTM and ANQGSEA. This CDR3 region has 16 residues. The ends lost 2 bases at V and 3 bases at J; junction bases unmatched: 10. For the CDR3, the DNA is TGCAGCGTTGAACTGGCGAGCGGGGACGGCTACAATGAGCAGTTCTTC. Residues: CSVELASGDGYNEQFF.

This rearrangement joins TRBV6-4 to TRBJ2-1, with TRBD2 matching 11 bases. V shed 3 bases, J shed 4 bases, and the junction held 2 bases outside the gene matches. Looked up from germline, CDR1 is MRHNA and CDR2 is SNTAGT. The CDR3 has 15 amino acids. CDR3 amino acids: CASSERLAGYNEQFF. The CDR3 DNA is TGTGCCAGCAGTGAACGACTAGCGGGATACAATGAGCAGTTCTTC.

This chain links TRBV3-1 (or the pseudogene TRBV3-2) with TRBJ2-3, with D perhaps matching TRBD2 (6 bases). Trimming took 6 bases from V and 2 from J, leaving 9 bases between them. Per germline, CDR1 LGHDT and CDR2 YNNKEL (reference sequence). The CDR3 length is 13 residues. The CDR3 nucleotides read TGTGCCAGCAGGGACTACCCCACAGATACGCAGTATTTT. Its translation: CASRDYPTDTQYF.

The chain couples TRBV19 to TRBJ1-2; D ambiguous. CDR3 length: 13 amino acids. V dropped 0 bases and J dropped 4 bases, with 6 bases sitting between them. Germline CDR1 reads LNHDA; CDR2 reads SQIVND (reference sequence). The CDR3 region has the DNA TGTGCCAGTAGTATAGAGTCCAGCTATGGCTACACCTTC. It translates to CASSIESSYGYTF.

This sequence joins TRBV5-1 and TRBJ2-7, with D possibly TRBD2 on 5 matching bases. V dropped 0 bases and J dropped 0 bases, with 10 bases sitting between them. The germline gives CDR1 SGHRS, CDR2 YFSETQ. CDR3 length: 15 amino acids. The DNA of the CDR3 is TGCGCCAGCAGCTTGGGTGGACTGAGCTCCTACGAGCAGTACTTC. Protein sequence: CASSLGGLSSYEQYF. The whole variable domain, remainder taken from reference TRBV5-1 and TRBJ2-7, is KAGVTQTPRYLIKTRGQQVTLSCSPISGHRSVSWYQQTPGQGLQFLFEYFSETQRNKGNFPGRFSGRQFSNSRSEMNVSTLELGDSALYLCASSLGGLSSYEQYFGPGTRLTVT.

A single count supports this clone. The rearrangement joins TRBV6-1 to TRBJ2-2, with TRBD1 matching over 10 bases. V trimming: 1 base; J trimming: 6 bases; junction bases outside the gene matches: 11. This CDR3 spans 18 amino acids. Germline V gives CDR1 MNHNS, CDR2 SASEGT. The CDR3 spells CASSEVPGQGVLPGELFF. The CDR3 DNA sequence: TGTGCCAGCAGTGAAGTGCCCGGACAGGGGGTATTACCCGGGGAGCTGTTTTTT.

The gene calls are TRBV12-5 and TRBJ2-1; unclear D gene. CDR1 is LGHNT, CDR2 FRNRAP, per germline. The CDR3 runs 11 residues. V lost 3 bases, J lost 7 bases, and 4 bases lay in between. The CDR3 DNA follows: TGTGCTAGTGGTTTTCTGAATGAGCAGTTCTTC. This translates into CASGFLNEQFF. Variable domain in full (rest from reference TRBV12-5 and TRBJ2-1): DARVTQTPRHKVTEMGQEVTMRCQPILGHNTVFWYRQTMMQGLELLAYFRNRAPLDDSGMPKDRFSAEMPDATLATLKIQPSEPRDSAVYFCASGFLNEQFFGPGTRLTVL.

This clone was detected only a few times. The chain is built from TRBV4-1 and TRBJ2-7, with a tentative D call TRBD1 (6 bases). CDR3 length equals 15 residues. V lost 5 bases and J lost 2, with 16 bases in between. Germline V gene sequence: CDR1 MGHRA, CDR2 YSYEKL. Here the CDR3 reads CASSFTPGTPYEQYF. The CDR3 DNA reads as TGCGCCAGCAGCTTCACCCCCGGGACACCCTACGAGCAGTACTTC.

This sequence joins TRBV7-3 and TRBJ2-1; 11 bases agree with TRBD2. After removal of 5 bases from V and 2 bases from J, the junction contained 5 bases not matched to a gene. The CDR3 sequence is 16 residues long. CDR1 is SGHTA, CDR2 FQGTGA, per germline. Here the CDR3 DNA reads TGTGCCAGCAGCACTCCGGGACTAGCGGCCTACAATGAGCAGTTCTTC. Translated: CASSTPGLAAYNEQFF.